These T cell receptor beta chains were read from a single sample in a study of cytomegalovirus exposure and HLA in healthy donors. This table comes from immunoSEQ multiplex PCR, and its TCRdb copy is limited to in-frame clones, with some not included. The sample comprises 120,000 or so clones, roughly 76% of which are singletons, and over 2.5% rests with the top ten. What was sequenced was PBMCs. The receptor source for this set is a woman aged 45-65 years in good health and CMV-seronegative. The CDR3 runs from the conserved cysteine through the conserved F or W. The D gene is left open where the match is weak. Clone size is shown for a subset of rows, as once, few, many or a class of expanded clone.

j_call cdr3_length d_call v_call clone_size cdr3_aa cdr3_nt
TRBJ2-5 15 . TRBV5-1 . CASSLDGRSPETQYF TGCGCCAGCAGCTTGGATGGCAGGTCCCCAGAGACCCAGTACTTC
TRBJ2-5 14 . TRBV2 . CASSTYRAQETQYF TGTGCCAGCAGTACCTACAGGGCACAAGAGACCCAGTACTTC
TRBJ2-7 11 . TRBV28 few CASSTIYEQYF TGTGCCAGCAGTACAATCTACGAGCAGTACTTC
TRBJ2-5 16 . TRBV15 . CATSRDRGGYEETQYF TGTGCCACCAGCAGAGATAGGGGTGGGTATGAAGAGACCCAGTACTTC
TRBJ2-7 14 TRBD2 TRBV19 . CASSIEGGPYEQYF TGTGCCAGTAGTATCGAGGGAGGGCCTTACGAGCAGTACTTC
TRBJ1-2 16 TRBD1 TRBV7-9 once CASSRGQGGVFGGYTF TGTGCCAGCAGCAGGGGACAGGGGGGGGTTTTCGGTGGCTACACCTTC
TRBJ2-2 15 TRBD1 TRBV28 . CASSLRTGFAGELFF TGTGCCAGCAGTTTACGGACAGGTTTTGCCGGGGAGCTGTTTTTT
TRBJ2-2 15 TRBD2 TRBV19 . CASSMGTSATGELFF TGTGCCAGTAGTATGGGGACTAGCGCCACCGGGGAGCTGTTTTTT
TRBJ2-7 11 . TRBV7-6 . CATSDSYEQYF TGTGCCACCTCTGACAGTTACGAGCAGTACTTC
TRBJ2-2 16 TRBD1 TRBV7-2 . CASSLGGTGGTGELFF TGTGCCAGCAGCTTAGGTGGGACAGGGGGAACCGGGGAGCTGTTTTTT
TRBJ1-1 14 . TRBV7-9 . CASSLASGVTEAFF TGTGCCAGCAGCTTAGCGTCGGGAGTCACTGAAGCTTTCTTT
TRBJ1-1 13 TRBD1 TRBV2 . CASSRGQFTEAFF TGTGCCAGCAGTAGGGGACAGTTCACTGAAGCTTTCTTT
TRBJ1-2 14 TRBD1 TRBV6-5 . CASSYTGTGYGYTF TGTGCCAGCAGTTACACCGGGACAGGGTATGGCTACACCTTC
TRBJ2-7 11 . TRBV6-5 . CASSERELTYF TGTGCCAGCAGTGAAAGGGAGCTCACCTACTTC
TRBJ2-5 16 TRBD2 TRBV28 once CASSLSSGGNQETQYF TGTGCCAGCAGTCTTTCTAGCGGGGGTAACCAAGAGACCCAGTACTTC
TRBJ2-2 11 . TRBV7-9 . CASTVTGELFF TGTGCCAGCACCGTCACCGGGGAGCTGTTTTTT
TRBJ2-1 14 . TRBV21-1 few CASSKRKGVNEQFF TGTGCCAGCAGCAAAAGAAAAGGGGTTAATGAGCAGTTCTTC
TRBJ2-6 16 . TRBV19 . CASSLLQGSGANVLTF TGTGCCAGTAGTCTGTTACAGGGCTCTGGGGCCAACGTCCTGACTTTC
TRBJ2-1 15 TRBD2 TRBV7-2 . CASSQTSGSLNEQFF TGTGCCAGCAGCCAGACTAGCGGGAGTCTCAATGAGCAGTTCTTC
TRBJ2-7 12 . TRBV7-2 . CASSLYSYEQYF TGTGCCAGCAGCCTCTACTCCTACGAGCAGTACTTC
TRBJ1-5 11 . TRBV20-1 few CSVADGQPQHF TGCAGTGTCGCGGATGGTCAGCCCCAGCATTTT
TRBJ1-1 15 . TRBV28 once CASSSTGGLGTEAFF TGTGCCAGCAGTTCCACCGGGGGGCTTGGCACTGAAGCTTTCTTT
TRBJ2-2 15 TRBD2 TRBV2 . CASSDEGLANGELFF TGTGCCAGCAGTGATGAGGGACTAGCTAACGGGGAGCTGTTTTTT
TRBJ1-2 14 . TRBV18 once CASSPELQAGGYTF TGTGCCAGCTCACCAGAGCTGCAAGCGGGAGGCTACACCTTC
TRBJ1-1 16 . TRBV4-3 few CASSQTRGRVNTEAFF TGCGCCAGCAGCCAAACTCGAGGGAGGGTGAACACTGAAGCTTTCTTT
TRBJ1-2 14 TRBD1 TRBV18 . CASSLRDRVYGYTF TGTGCCAGCTCACTCCGGGACAGGGTCTATGGCTACACCTTC
TRBJ2-1 14 TRBD2 TRBV11-2 once CASSRLAGYNEQFF TGTGCCAGCAGCCGACTAGCGGGTTACAATGAGCAGTTCTTC
TRBJ2-1 17 . TRBV5-1 . CASSLDAGAGSYNEQFF TGCGCCAGCAGCTTGGATGCAGGGGCGGGCTCCTACAATGAGCAGTTCTTC
TRBJ2-1 16 TRBD2 TRBV7-3 . CASSLTSTPSGRGQFF TGTGCCAGCAGCTTAACGAGTACACCTAGCGGGCGCGGGCAGTTCTTC
TRBJ2-1 16 TRBD2 TRBV7-8 once CASSLLAGGNYNEQFF TGTGCCAGCAGCCTACTAGCGGGAGGGAACTACAATGAGCAGTTCTTC
TRBJ1-1 14 . TRBV7-2 . CASSFAGLGTEAFF TGTGCCAGCAGCTTTGCAGGTTTGGGCACTGAAGCTTTCTTT
TRBJ1-6 14 TRBD1 TRBV9 . CASSVGDSQSPLHF TGTGCCAGCAGCGTAGGGGACAGCCAGTCACCCCTCCACTTT
TRBJ2-7 15 . TRBV4-1 . CASSQLRDLHYEQYF TGCGCCAGCAGCCAATTACGGGACTTACACTACGAGCAGTACTTC
TRBJ1-1 13 TRBD1 TRBV27 few CASRRTGNTEAFF TGTGCCAGCAGAAGGACAGGGAACACTGAAGCTTTCTTT
TRBJ2-3 16 . TRBV12-2 . CASRLAPSRVGFTQYF TGTGCAAGTCGCTTAGCGCCTTCCAGGGTTGGATTTACGCAGTATTTT
TRBJ2-3 14 . TRBV5-1 few CASSLGESTDTQYF TGCGCCAGCAGCTTGGGAGAAAGCACAGATACGCAGTATTTT
TRBJ2-7 18 TRBD1 TRBV4-2 . CASSQVARGQGGTYEQYF TGTGCCAGCAGCCAAGTAGCGAGGGGGCAGGGTGGGACCTACGAGCAGTACTTC
TRBJ1-2 11 . TRBV6-5 . CASRRDYGYTF TGTGCCAGCAGGAGGGACTATGGCTACACCTTC
TRBJ2-7 14 . TRBV2 . CASSETGGGHEQYF TGTGCCAGCAGTGAAACTGGGGGAGGTCATGAGCAGTACTTC
TRBJ2-1 15 . TRBV19 . CASSMEDSSYNEQFF TGTGCCAGTAGTATGGAGGACAGCTCCTACAATGAGCAGTTCTTC
TRBJ1-4 17 TRBD1 TRBV15 . CATSRQGQFATNEKLFF TGTGCCACCAGCAGACAGGGACAGTTTGCAACTAATGAAAAACTGTTTTTT
TRBJ2-5 15 TRBD2 TRBV2 . CASSDASGRGETQYF TGTGCCAGCAGTGACGCTAGCGGGAGAGGCGAGACCCAGTACTTC
TRBJ2-7 14 TRBD2 TRBV19 . CASSNSGDSYEQYF TGTGCCAGTAGTAATAGCGGGGACTCCTACGAGCAGTACTTC
TRBJ1-5 17 . TRBV4-1 . CASSQSERGRVAQPQHF TGCGCCAGCAGCCAATCTGAACGGGGTCGGGTCGCCCAGCCCCAGCATTTT
TRBJ1-2 15 . TRBV5-4 . CASSPQWATSYGHTF TGTGCCAGCAGCCCCCAATGGGCAACCTCGTATGGCCACACCTTC
TRBJ2-7 13 . TRBV4-1 . CASSQGASASKLF TGCGCCAGCAGCCAAGGGGCTAGCGCCTCGAAACTGTTC
TRBJ1-1 13 . TRBV5-8 . CASSRTRNTEAFF TGTGCCAGCAGCCGTACACGGAACACTGAAGCTTTCTTT
TRBJ2-2 13 . TRBV11-1 many CASSLNRDGELFF TGTGCCAGCAGCTTAAACCGGGACGGGGAGCTGTTTTTT
TRBJ2-1 14 TRBD1 TRBV10-3 few CAIEGDRTYGEQFF TGTGCCATCGAGGGGGACAGGACGTACGGTGAGCAGTTCTTC
TRBJ2-4 19 TRBD1 TRBV5-1 . CASSWGQGATGLAKNIQYF TGCGCCAGCAGCTGGGGGCAGGGGGCGACCGGCCTAGCCAAAAACATTCAGTACTTC
TRBJ1-4 14 . TRBV7-2 few CASSLQRANEKLFF TGTGCCAGCAGCCTCCAGAGGGCCAATGAAAAACTGTTTTTT